This section outlines one T cell receptor (beta chain) sequence together with its context. Its antigen remains unidentified. Nothing much larger sits one base from this clone, and base qualities are not available. The sample's treatment or condition label, in plain terms: randomized to nivolumab then ipilimumab (arm A) or the reverse (arm B). Prior DNA-damaging chemotherapy had not been received by any trial patient. A FACS Aria II flow cytometer was used to sort live CD3+CD8+ cells that were negative for CD19 and CD56 from thawed PBMCs. Samples were obtained from patients with melanoma enrolled in CheckMate 064, a randomized, open-label phase II trial of sequential checkpoint blockade. Peripheral blood mononuclear cells were collected by leukapheresis, purified using Ficoll-Paque, and frozen in human serum containing about 9.8% DMSO. Right after sorting, the blood CD3+CD8+ cells were verified to be >95% pure, and DNA extraction followed.

These data originate in a study of sequential checkpoint blockade in melanoma (dated by TCRdb to between 2018 and 2020). Study-wide context: In a 1:1 randomization, patients received either first-line nivolumab then ipilimumab (arm A) or ipilimumab then nivolumab (arm B). Maintenance nivolumab came after each of the two trial sequences.

TCRbeta CDR3 regions were immunosequenced from genomic DNA with the immunoSEQ Assay. Before high-throughput sequencing, genomic DNA was amplified using bias-controlled multiplex PCR. Per the original workflow: To quantify the absolute abundance of each unique TCRbeta CDR3 region, the sequences were collapsed and filtered. Clonality was defined as 1 minus Pielou's evenness and was calculated using productive rearrangements only. Clones with significantly greater frequencies in on-treatment versus baseline samples were identified using a previously published method. The clones in this table, taken by TCRdb from immuneACCESS, are in-frame only. Not every clone is retained; where verified, under half of the shortfall comes from an unresolved V gene, and the cause of the rest is unknown. Clone size and V and J calls were adopted from that table, with D and trimming inferred from the DNA. The sample has about 5,700 clones on record, approximately 90% of them singletons. Around 9% of the sample is in the top ten clones.

Study-level results and caveats: The response-prediction model combining TCR metrics and mutation burden needs validation in larger, independent patient cohorts.

The sequence was obtained from a human donor with melanoma. The material was CD8+ T cells sorted from blood (inferred from file names), obtained from a patient given nivolumab and ipilimumab in sequence.

For the CDR3, the sequence is CASSQERRGNRIQYF. The DNA sequence reads TGCGCCAGCAGCCAAGAGCGGCGGGGAAACCGAATTCAGTACTTC. The chain is encoded by TRBV4-3 joined to TRBJ2-4, with a tentative D gene TRBD2 over 6 matching bases. The CDR3 starts with the cysteine, ends with the phenylalanine, and has 15 residues. The entry retains the CDR3 DNA only, 45 bases that are in frame from base 1. V gives up 0 bases and J gives up 10 bases, and the segment between their germline ends measures 16 bases. The CDR1 and CDR2 encoded by the germline V gene are LGHNA and YSLEER.